These 17 T cell receptor beta chains were sequenced from one sample in a study of blood T cells in healthy people across ages. PCR was performed a second time for about 6 to 11 cycles using a sample-barcoded 5' primer and a J-beta primer mix. One entry per CDR3 protein, called by TCRdb with MiXCR from the 5' RACE reads. The table shows under 700,000 distinct CDR3 sequences, with less than 25% occurring only once. These data were likewise used in another study, on T cells of mothers and their children.

Sequenced sample: blood. Receptor source: a boy younger than 18 in good health.

This chain links TRBV7-9 with TRBJ2-5; 7 bases match TRBD1. The ends lost 1 base at V and 2 bases at J; junction bases unmatched: 4. This CDR3 region has 15 residues. Germline V gene sequence: CDR1 SEHNR, CDR2 FQNEAQ (reference sequence). The CDR3 region is CASSLGRTGQETQYF. CDR3 nucleotides: TGTGCCAGCAGCTTAGGGCGGACAGGTCAAGAGACCCAGTACTTC.

Only a few counts were recorded for this clonotype. One end of the junction does not line up with germline, which may come from a read error. The genes are TRBV19 and TRBJ2-1; 10 bases align to TRBD1. CDR3 length: 15 amino acids. In germline, CDR1 is LNHDA, CDR2 SQIVND (reference sequence). CDR3 in DNA: TGTGCCAGTAGTATATGGGACAGGGGCCACAATAAGCAGTTCTTC. Translating gives CASSIWDRGHNKQFF.

The V gene is TRBV28, the J gene TRBJ2-5; 11 nucleotides agree with TRBD1. The J call could be wrong; TRBJ2-1 is a better fit for the DNA end. The germline gives CDR1 MDHEN, CDR2 SYDVKM. This CDR3 region has 14 residues. CDR3 DNA sequence: TGTGCCAGTATAGGGACAGGGGGTAAGAATGAGCAGTTCTTC. Translating gives CASIGTGGKNEQFF.

This clonotype was seen a handful of times. This chain links TRBV20-1 with TRBJ2-1; TRBD2 aligns across 12 bases. The CDR3 has 14 residues. Trimming removed 3 bases from V and 5 bases from J; junction bases left unmatched: 2. CDR1 DFQATT and CDR2 SNEGSKA come from the germline V gene (reference sequence). CDR3 sequence (DNA): TGCAGTGCTAGGGGACTAGCGGGTCACAATGAGCAGTTCTTC. Its protein is CSARGLAGHNEQFF.

This sequence joins TRBV12-3 or TRBV12-4 and TRBJ2-1, with 11 bases that match TRBD2. The CDR3 totals 15 residues. The trim removed 5 bases at V and 6 bases at J, leaving 6 bases unmatched. This CDR3 reads CASSKTSGSSNEQFF. The CDR3, as DNA: TGTGCCAGCAGTAAAACTAGCGGGAGTAGCAATGAGCAGTTCTTC.

The rearrangement joins TRBV29-1 to TRBJ1-5; 7 bases agree with TRBD1. The CDR3 is 13 residues long. With 3 bases clipped from V and 7 bases from J, the junction kept 6 bases outside the gene matches. From germline, CDR1 is SQVTM and CDR2 ANQGSEA. CDR3 residues: CSVELAGGQPQHF. CDR3 nucleotides: TGCAGCGTTGAGTTGGCAGGGGGGCAGCCCCAGCATTTT.

V gene TRBV3-1 combines with J gene TRBJ1-1; D is undetermined. The CDR3 loop spans 14 amino acids. The germline V gene has CDR1 LGHDT and CDR2 YNNKEL (reference sequence). Trimming left V 4 bases short and J 3 bases short, with 12 bases between. The CDR3 nucleotides are TGTGCCAGCAGCCCCATAGCGGGCGACACTGAAGCTTTCTTT. Translation gives CASSPIAGDTEAFF.

V and J are TRBV12-3 or TRBV12-4 and TRBJ2-3, with D uncertain. The CDR3 consists of 16 residues. Trimming removed 4 bases at V and 4 bases at J, with 18 bases between. DNA of the CDR3: TGTGCCAGCAGTTCCACAAGTAGTAGGGTACCAGATACGCAGTATTTT. This encodes CASSSTSSRVPDTQYF.

The rearrangement joins TRBV18 to TRBJ1-1, with D possibly being TRBD1 (6 bases). The CDR3 has 15 amino acids. Trimming removed 3 bases from V and 1 base from J, with 12 bases in between. Germline loops: CDR1 KGHSH, CDR2 LQKENI. The CDR3 bases are TGTGCCAGCTCACCGCTGGACAGTGGGAACACTGAAGCTTTCTTT. Residues: CASSPLDSGNTEAFF.

This clonotype was observed once. The chain is built from TRBV7-2 and TRBJ2-1; 10 bases align to TRBD2. Germline V gives CDR1 SGHTA, CDR2 FQGNSA. The CDR3 runs 18 residues. With 3 bases clipped from V and 0 bases from J, the junction kept 8 bases outside the gene matches. CDR3 protein: CASSFPSGGLSSYNEQFF. The CDR3 coding sequence is TGTGCCAGCAGCTTCCCTAGCGGGGGCCTTAGCTCCTACAATGAGCAGTTCTTC.

This rearrangement joins TRBV28 to TRBJ2-7, with D possibly TRBD2 on 6 matching bases. CDR3 length: 14 residues. CDR1 is MDHEN and CDR2 is SYDVKM in the germline V gene. The V gene lost 7 bases and the J gene lost 0 bases, with 13 bases spanning the gap. CDR3 amino acids: CASTVGGSSYEQYF. CDR3 DNA sequence: TGTGCCAGCACCGTGGGGGGTAGCTCCTACGAGCAGTACTTC. Full variable domain (missing parts from reference TRBV28 and TRBJ2-7): DVKVTQSSRYLVKRTGEKVFLECVQDMDHENMFWYRQDPGLGLRLIYFSYDVKMKEKGDIPEGYSVSREKKERFSLILESASTNQTSMYLCASTVGGSSYEQYFGPGTRLTVT.

This clonotype was found a few times. V gene TRBV7-9 combines with J gene TRBJ2-7; D call uncertain. Trimming shortened V by 3 bases and J by 5 bases, and 8 bases separated the two germline ends. The V gene's germline CDR1 is SEHNR and CDR2 FQNEAQ (reference sequence). This CDR3 contains 12 residues. CDR3 residues: CASSFLLNEQYF. The CDR3 DNA is TGTGCCAGCAGCTTTCTTTTGAACGAGCAGTACTTC.

This clonotype was counted between two and nine times. The chain carries TRBV7-8 and TRBJ1-5, with D hard to call. V was trimmed by 1 base and J by 6 bases, leaving 13 bases between them. CDR3 length equals 15 residues. CDR1 SGHVS and CDR2 FQNEAQ come from the germline V gene. CDR3 region: CASSLDGMEGQPQHF. DNA for the CDR3: TGTGCCAGCAGCTTAGACGGTATGGAGGGTCAGCCCCAGCATTTT.

The CDR3 DNA reads TGCAGTGCTCCAACCATCTCGGGGTATGACTACGAGCAGTACTTC. The encoded protein is CSAPTISGYDYEQYF. The J gene is TRBJ2-7, the V gene TRBV20-1; weak D call: TRBD2 (5 bases). CDR1 is DFQATT and CDR2 is SNEGSKA in the germline V gene (reference sequence). Between the trimmed V and J ends, which lost 5 bases and 3 bases, there was a span of 20 bases. This CDR3 is built from 15 residues.

In this sample, this clonotype turned up once. V usage is TRBV27 and J usage is TRBJ2-7; 9 positions agree with TRBD1. V trimming: 6 bases; J trimming: 6 bases; junction bases outside the gene matches: 9. Germline V gene lookup returns CDR1 MNHEY and CDR2 SMNVEV (reference sequence). The CDR3 runs to 14 residues. The CDR3, as DNA: TGTGCCAGCAGCACCGGGACAGGGCTCCTCGAGCAGTACTTC. As protein: CASSTGTGLLEQYF.

In its sample, this clonotype was seen a few times. The rearrangement links TRBV6-6 to TRBJ2-3, with D uncertain. CDR1 and CDR2 (germline): MNHNY, SVGAGI (reference sequence). The V end lost 6 bases, the J end lost 2 bases, and 6 bases lay between the germline ends. There are 12 residues in the CDR3. As DNA, the CDR3 is TGTGCCAGCAGGACCGACACAGATACGCAGTATTTT. Translating it yields CASRTDTDTQYF.

This clonotype was picked up a small number of times. The genes are TRBV4-3 and TRBJ1-4; the D is unclear. V shed 0 bases and J shed 5 bases, with 13 bases lying between them. CDR1 is LGHNA and CDR2 is YSLEER in the germline V gene. This CDR3 comprises 16 residues. CDR3: CASSQDSRAFNEKLFF. The CDR3 coding sequence is TGCGCCAGCAGCCAAGATTCCCGGGCCTTCAATGAAAAACTGTTTTTT.